One sample yielded the 26 T cell receptor beta chains listed below, sequenced in a study of T cell responses to AZD1222 COVID-19 vaccine. Assay used: immunoSEQ multiplex PCR; TCRdb lists only in-frame clones, some missing. The profile shows approximately 120,000 clones, about 92% of them singletons. The source was peripheral blood, collected on day 0 of AZD1222 vaccination. These receptors were taken from an adult in good health.

The chain combines TRBV29-1 with TRBJ2-4, with D possibly matching TRBD1 (5 bases). Germline assignment: CDR1 SQVTM and CDR2 ANQGSEA. V was pared by 5 bases and J by 0 bases, with 14 bases between. The CDR3 contains 15 residues. Here the CDR3 reads CSVRPDSLAKNIQYF. As DNA, the CDR3 is TGCAGCGTTAGGCCAGACAGTCTAGCCAAAAACATTCAGTACTTC.

V gene TRBV11-2 combines with J gene TRBJ2-1, with D uncertain. V shed 0 bases and J shed 9 bases, with 15 bases lying between them. Germline CDR1 and CDR2: SGHAT and FQNNGV. CDR3 length equals 15 residues. CDR3 coding DNA: TGTGCCAGCAGCTTAGATATGATATCAAACAGTGAGCAGTTCTTC. Protein product: CASSLDMISNSEQFF. Together with reference TRBV11-2 and TRBJ2-1, the CDR3 gives the full variable domain: EAGVAQSPRYKIIEKRQSVAFWCNPISGHATLYWYQQILGQGPKLLIQFQNNGVVDDSQLPKDRFSAERLKGVDSTLKIQPAKLEDSAVYLCASSLDMISNSEQFFGPGTRLTVL.

The chain uses TRBV9 and TRBJ2-1; TRBD2 matches 10 bases. Germline-derived CDR1 and CDR2 are SGDLS and YYNGEE. The CDR3 consists of 16 residues. V lost 0 bases, J lost 3 bases, and 3 bases stayed unmatched. This CDR3 reads CASSVEGLAVYNEQFF. The CDR3 DNA sequence: TGTGCCAGCAGCGTAGAAGGACTAGCGGTCTACAATGAGCAGTTCTTC.

The V call is TRBV27, the J call TRBJ2-1, with 12 bases identical to TRBD2. Trimming took 5 bases from V and 3 from J; bases not matched to a gene: 26. The CDR3 consists of 23 residues. CDR1 is MNHEY, CDR2 SMNVEV, per germline (reference sequence). The CDR3 DNA follows: TGTGCCAGCAGTCCCCCCCCACCCACTAGCGGGAGGCTCCCTGCAGCGCACTACAATGAGCAGTTCTTC. Translating gives CASSPPPPTSGRLPAAHYNEQFF.

The chain employs TRBV28 and TRBJ2-1; maybe TRBD1 (6 bases). Germline loops: CDR1 MDHEN, CDR2 SYDVKM. V gave up 6 bases and J gave up 9 bases, with 15 bases separating them. The CDR3 spans 13 residues. The CDR3 region is CASSPPGDLEQFF. The CDR3, as DNA: TGTGCCAGCAGCCCCCCAGGGGATCTTGAGCAGTTCTTC. The entire variable domain, with the rest obtained from reference TRBV28 and TRBJ2-1, is as follows: DVKVTQSSRYLVKRTGEKVFLECVQDMDHENMFWYRQDPGLGLRLIYFSYDVKMKEKGDIPEGYSVSREKKERFSLILESASTNQTSMYLCASSPPGDLEQFFGPGTRLTVL.

V is TRBV28 and J is TRBJ1-1; D call uncertain. The V gene's germline CDR1 is MDHEN and CDR2 SYDVKM. The V end lost 7 bases, the J end lost 0 bases, and 9 bases lay between the germline ends. The CDR3 length is 13 residues. As DNA, the CDR3 is TGTGCCAGCAACAGCCCTATGAACACTGAAGCTTTCTTT. Residues: CASNSPMNTEAFF.

The DNA for the CDR3 is TGCAGCGTTGAGTCTGTATACGAGCAGTACTTC. Translating it yields CSVESVYEQYF. J is TRBJ2-7 and V is TRBV29-1; no reliable D call. The CDR3 consists of 11 residues. Trimming stripped 3 bases from V and 4 bases from J, with 7 bases between. Looked up from germline, CDR1 is SQVTM and CDR2 is ANQGSEA.

The chain employs TRBV4-1 and TRBJ2-3; D is perhaps TRBD2 (6 bases). The CDR3 covers 19 residues. Germline V gene lookup returns CDR1 MGHRA and CDR2 YSYEKL. V lost 2 bases and J lost 0, with 21 bases in between. The CDR3 DNA is TGCGCCAGCAGCCAAAGAATCGCGGAGGCAGGGACTAGCACAGATACGCAGTATTTT. It specifies CASSQRIAEAGTSTDTQYF.

This chain links TRBV19 with TRBJ2-3, with a possible D match to TRBD1 (6 bases). Per germline, CDR1 LNHDA and CDR2 SQIVND (reference sequence). This CDR3 has 13 amino acids. V was trimmed by 7 bases and J by 3 bases, leaving 11 bases between them. This chain's CDR3 is CASKQGGTDTQYF. The CDR3 nucleotides are TGTGCCAGTAAACAGGGCGGGACAGATACGCAGTATTTT.

There are many counts of this clone. The chain uses TRBV30 and TRBJ1-2; unclear D gene. With 0 bases removed from V and 7 bases from J, the gap between germline ends came to 15 bases. Germline CDR1 GTSNPN, CDR2 SVGIG (reference sequence). There are 14 residues in the CDR3. CDR3 coding DNA: TGTGCCTGGAGTGTAGACGGATTTCTAGGTGGCTACACCTTC. Protein: CAWSVDGFLGGYTF.

The J gene is TRBJ2-1, the V gene TRBV11-3; D unresolved. V was trimmed by 1 base and J by 2 bases, leaving 24 bases between them. CDR3 length: 20 amino acids. Germline V CDR1 and CDR2: SGHNT, YENEEA. CDR3 coding DNA: TGTGCCAGCAGCTTAGGAACCCCTCCTTTGTTCGCCCTCGCCTACAATGAGCAGTTCTTC. This translates into CASSLGTPPLFALAYNEQFF. The full variable domain, with the rest looked up from reference TRBV11-3 and TRBJ2-1, is EAGVVQSPRYKIIEKKQPVAFWCNPISGHNTLYWYLQNLGQGPELLIRYENEEAVDDSQLPKDRFSAERLKGVDSTLKIQPAELGDSAVYLCASSLGTPPLFALAYNEQFFGPGTRLTVL.

The chain couples TRBV15 to TRBJ2-3; no clear D gene. V lost 0 bases and J 5 bases, leaving 6 bases between the germline ends. CDR1 is LNHNV, CDR2 YYDKDF, per germline (reference sequence). The CDR3 contains 13 residues. CDR3 in DNA: TGTGCCACCAGCAGAGATATGGGAGATACGCAGTATTTT. Translation: CATSRDMGDTQYF.

A remark on this clone: It is likely a read error, because the conserved phenylalanine at the end of the CDR3 is missing. It is unclear where the CDR3 begins or ends on the DNA, so no DNA is shown, and the CDR3 is as TCRdb lists it. The V call is TRBV6-4, the J call TRBJ1-1. From its first to its last residue, the CDR3 has 10 amino acids. Germline V gene lookup returns CDR1 MRHNA and CDR2 SNTAGT. The CDR3 sequence: CASSDSRGHL.

The V gene is TRBV3-1 (or the pseudogene TRBV3-2), the J gene TRBJ2-7; TRBD1 or TRBD2 may be the D gene (6 bases each). With 2 bases removed from V and 6 bases from J, the gap between germline ends came to 11 bases. From germline, CDR1 is LGHDT and CDR2 YNNKEL (reference sequence). This CDR3 comprises 13 residues. CDR3 bases: TGTGCCAGCAGCCAACAGGGGAGGCCCGAGCAGTACTTC. Its translation: CASSQQGRPEQYF.

The chain combines TRBV11-3 with TRBJ2-5; possibly TRBD1 for D (5 bases). Looked up from germline, CDR1 is SGHNT and CDR2 is YENEEA. The ends were cut back, 2 bases at V and 4 bases at J, with 11 bases in the middle. This CDR3 has 14 residues. In DNA form, the CDR3 reads TGTGCCAGCAGCTTAAGGGGCCAAGCAGAGACCCAGTACTTC. It is translated as CASSLRGQAETQYF.

The rearrangement joins TRBV6-2 or TRBV6-3 to TRBJ2-1, with D perhaps TRBD2 (5 bases). CDR1 MNHEY and CDR2 SVGEGT come from the germline V gene. Trimming pared 2 bases from V and 9 bases from J, leaving 14 bases between. This CDR3 has 14 amino acids. The DNA of the CDR3 is TGTGCCAGCAGTTACCTAAGCAGTGGGAGTGAGCAGTTCTTC. Translating it yields CASSYLSSGSEQFF.

The V call is TRBV7-3, the J call TRBJ1-1; D perhaps matches TRBD1 (5 bases). This CDR3 has 14 residues. Germline CDR1 reads SGHTA; CDR2 reads FQGTGA. With 5 bases removed from V and 4 bases from J, the gap between germline ends came to 14 bases. Here the CDR3 DNA reads TGTGCCAGCAGCCTACTAGCAGGGACCACTGAAGCTTTCTTT. As protein: CASSLLAGTTEAFF.

The chain employs TRBV5-1 and TRBJ1-3; 8 bases are shared with TRBD1. This CDR3 is built from 15 residues. In germline, CDR1 is SGHRS, CDR2 YFSETQ. Trimming took 0 bases from V and 3 from J; bases not matched to a gene: 2. CDR3 bases: TGCGCCAGCAGCTTGGTGGGACAGGATGGAAACACCATATATTTT. Translated, it gives CASSLVGQDGNTIYF.

This clone is a singleton in its sample. This rearrangement joins TRBV6-5 to TRBJ1-1, with D uncertain. Per the germline V gene, CDR1 is MNHEY and CDR2 is SVGAGI. V dropped 6 bases and J dropped 0 bases, with 2 bases sitting between them. This CDR3 region has 11 residues. The CDR3 region is CASRMNTEAFF. Written as DNA, the CDR3 is TGTGCCAGCAGAATGAACACTGAAGCTTTCTTT.

The CDR3 nucleotides are TGTGCCAGTAGTCATGAACGGGGCCGAGGCACCTTC. Encoded protein: CASSHERGRGTF. The chain couples TRBV19 to TRBJ1-2, with D possibly being TRBD1 (5 bases). Trimming cost V 5 bases and J 13 bases, with 17 bases left between them. The CDR3 length is 12 residues. In germline, CDR1 is LNHDA, CDR2 SQIVND (reference sequence). Full variable domain (outside the CDR3, taken from reference TRBV19 and TRBJ1-2): DGGITQSPKYLFRKEGQNVTLSCEQNLNHDAMYWYRQDPGQGLRLIYYSQIVNDFQKGDIAEGYSVSREKKESFPLTVTSAQKNPTAFYLCASSHERGRGTFGSGTRLTVV.

The chain couples TRBV12-3 or TRBV12-4 to TRBJ2-7; D may be TRBD1 or TRBD2 (5 bases each). CDR3 length: 13 amino acids. Trimming removed 3 bases at V and 7 bases at J, with 13 bases between. CDR3 in amino acids: CASSFGDLGEQYF. CDR3 DNA sequence: TGTGCCAGCAGTTTTGGGGACCTGGGGGAGCAGTACTTC.

The rearrangement links TRBV7-3 to TRBJ2-1; 7 nucleotides match TRBD2. This CDR3 region has 14 residues. V trimming: 4 bases; J trimming: 9 bases; junction bases outside the gene matches: 9. Germline CDR1 reads SGHTA; CDR2 reads FQGTGA. The CDR3 reads CASSSLGRASEQFF. In nucleotides, the CDR3 is TGTGCCAGCAGCTCCCTAGGGAGGGCCAGTGAGCAGTTCTTC. The variable domain in full, with the rest retrieved from reference TRBV7-3 and TRBJ2-1, is GAGVSQTPSNKVTEKGKYVELRCDPISGHTALYWYRQSLGQGPEFLIYFQGTGAADDSGLPNDRFFAVRPEGSVSTLKIQRTERGDSAVYLCASSSLGRASEQFFGPGTRLTVL.

V and J are TRBV5-6 and TRBJ2-7; possible D gene TRBD1, 5 bases. Deletions cut 0 bases from V and 6 bases from J, with 10 bases between. From germline, CDR1 is SGHDT and CDR2 YYEEEE. The CDR3 covers 13 residues. CDR3 loop: CASSLVSQGEQYF. In DNA form, the CDR3 reads TGTGCCAGCAGCTTGGTATCCCAGGGCGAGCAGTACTTC.

The chain carries TRBV4-2 and TRBJ1-2; TRBD1 is a possible D gene (5 bases). Germline V gives CDR1 LGHNA, CDR2 YNFKEQ. V shed 1 base and J shed 4 bases, with 7 bases lying between them. The CDR3 length is 13 residues. CDR3 sequence (DNA): TGTGCCAGCAGCCAAGTAGACAGCTATGGCTACACCTTC. The encoded protein is CASSQVDSYGYTF.

The V and J genes are TRBV7-8 and TRBJ2-1; 12 nucleotides agree with TRBD2. CDR1 SGHVS and CDR2 FQNEAQ come from the germline V gene. The CDR3 has 18 residues. The J segment lost 4 bases and the V segment lost 1 base, leaving 8 bases of the junction unmatched. CDR3 loop: CASSLVLGLAGPYNEQFF. CDR3 nucleotide sequence: TGTGCCAGCAGCTTAGTTTTAGGACTAGCGGGACCTTACAATGAGCAGTTCTTC.

The V and J genes are TRBV2 and TRBJ1-2; 7 bases align to TRBD1. The CDR3 is 15 residues long. Germline CDR1 reads SNHLY; CDR2 reads FYNNEI. The V and J ends lost 3 bases and 5 bases, in that order; junction bases with no gene match: 9. DNA of the CDR3: TGTGCCAGCAGTGATTCGACAGGGCCTGGTTATGGCTACACCTTC. It yields the protein CASSDSTGPGYGYTF.